The rows below give T cell receptor beta chains drawn from one sample of a study of CD8+ T cells in alopecia areata. TCRdb keeps only in-frame clones here, not all; method: immunoSEQ multiplex PCR. The repertoire consists of approximately 180,000 clones, with roughly 65% occurring once and the leading ten covering roughly 1.7%. Sequencing was performed on CD4+ T cells sorted from blood, taken at week 0. The receptors shown here come from a human donor with alopecia areata. CDR3s include the opening cysteine and the closing phenylalanine or tryptophan. Fields, in order: D gene, V gene, J gene, clone size, CDR3 DNA, CDR3 protein. A D gene is named only where the DNA matches it firmly. The size of a clone is reported for some rows only, either as once, few or many, or as a class for expanded clones.

.,TRBV4-3,TRBJ1-4,.,TGCGCCAGCAGCCAAGATGGAACAGACTCTAATGAAAAACTGTTTTTT,CASSQDGTDSNEKLFF
.,TRBV29-1,TRBJ1-1,once,TGCAGCGTTGGGCAGTACACTGAAGCTTTCTTT,CSVGQYTEAFF
TRBD1,TRBV7-2,TRBJ1-5,few,TGTGCCAGCAGCTCTGGACAGGGGAGCAATCAGCCCCAGCATTTT,CASSSGQGSNQPQHF
.,TRBV4-1,TRBJ1-2,.,TGCGCCAGCAGACCTTGGGAGGGAATCGACTATGGCTACACCTTC,CASRPWEGIDYGYTF
TRBD1,TRBV30,TRBJ1-2,.,TGTGCCTGGAGTGGACCGGGACAGGGCGCTGGCTACACCTTC,CAWSGPGQGAGYTF
.,TRBV10-3,TRBJ2-2,.,TGTGCCATCAGCGACGCGGCAGGATTGTTTACCGGGGAGCTGTTTTTT,CAISDAAGLFTGELFF
TRBD1,TRBV27,TRBJ1-2,.,TGTGCCAGCCGAAGACAGGGCCGCGGTGGCTACACCTTC,CASRRQGRGGYTF
.,TRBV19,TRBJ1-5,.,TGTGCCAGTAGTATCGGGGGTCAGCCCCAGCATTTT,CASSIGGQPQHF
TRBD2,TRBV27,TRBJ2-7,.,TGTGCCAGCAAGACGGCGGGGGTTACCTACGAGCAGTACTTC,CASKTAGVTYEQYF
TRBD2,TRBV27,TRBJ2-7,once,TGTGCCAGCAGTTTATCCCTAGCGGGGGTTTACGAGCAGTACTTC,CASSLSLAGVYEQYF
.,TRBV5-1,TRBJ2-4,.,TGCGCCAGCAGCTTGGGGGTAGCCAAAAACATTCAGTACTTC,CASSLGVAKNIQYF
.,TRBV10-3,TRBJ1-2,few,TGTGCCATCAGTCCTATAGGGTCCGATGGCTACACCTTC,CAISPIGSDGYTF
TRBD2,TRBV5-1,TRBJ2-7,.,TGCGCCAGCAAACTAGCGGACTCCTACGAGCAGTACTTC,CASKLADSYEQYF
.,TRBV9,TRBJ2-7,.,TGTGCCAGCAGCGTAGCGACGGGGCTCACCTACGAGCAGTACTTC,CASSVATGLTYEQYF
.,TRBV29-1,TRBJ1-1,.,TGCAGCGTTCGACAGCCTAACACTGAAGCTTTCTTT,CSVRQPNTEAFF
TRBD1,TRBV7-2,TRBJ1-2,few,TGTGCCAGCAGCCCAGACAGGGGCTATGGCTACACCTTC,CASSPDRGYGYTF
.,TRBV15,TRBJ2-7,.,TGTGCCACCAGCAGAGATCTATCGACGAGCTACGAGCAGTACTTC,CATSRDLSTSYEQYF
.,TRBV13,TRBJ2-3,.,TGTGCCAGCAGCTTTGCTGCTAGCACAGATACGCAGTATTTT,CASSFAASTDTQYF
TRBD2,TRBV29-1,TRBJ2-1,.,TGCAGCGTTGAAAGCGGGGGGGCCATCTCCTACAATGAGCAGTTCTTC,CSVESGGAISYNEQFF
.,TRBV6-1,TRBJ1-1,.,TGTGCCAGCAGTTTCAGGGACCCCGTGAACACTGAAGCTTTCTTT,CASSFRDPVNTEAFF
.,TRBV15,TRBJ2-1,.,TGTGCCACCAGCCAGCGGTACAATGAGCAGTTCTTC,CATSQRYNEQFF
.,TRBV29-1,TRBJ2-3,.,TGCAGCGTCGATAACCCAGGCTACGGCACAGATACGCAGTATTTT,CSVDNPGYGTDTQYF
.,TRBV25-1,TRBJ2-7,.,TGTGCCAGCAGTCCCGACAGATACGAGCAGTACTTC,CASSPDRYEQYF
TRBD2,TRBV30,TRBJ2-3,once,TGTGCCTGGAGTGACGGAAGGACTAGCGGGGGAGGAGATACGCAGTATTTT,CAWSDGRTSGGGDTQYF
.,TRBV30,TRBJ1-2,.,TGTGCCTGGAGTTTGGGACACCTAAACTATGGCTACACCTTC,CAWSLGHLNYGYTF
TRBD1,TRBV5-6,TRBJ1-6,.,TGTGCCAGCAGCTTAGGACAGGCACCGAATTCACCCCTCCACTTT,CASSLGQAPNSPLHF
.,TRBV7-2,TRBJ1-1,.,TGTGCCAGCAGCTTGACACCTCTGAACACTGAAGCTTTCTTT,CASSLTPLNTEAFF
TRBD2,TRBV29-1,TRBJ2-5,.,TGCAGCGGGAGGCGGGGGCAAGAGACCCAGTACTTC,CSGRRGQETQYF
.,TRBV29-1,TRBJ2-4,.,TGCAGCGTTGACTCCGACAGGACGAACATTCAGTACTTC,CSVDSDRTNIQYF
.,TRBV29-1,TRBJ2-2,.,TGCAGCGTTGGGGGGCTGGCGAACACCGGGGAGCTGTTTTTT,CSVGGLANTGELFF
.,TRBV29-1,TRBJ2-7,.,TGCAGCGTTGGCACGGCAATCTCCTACGAGCAGTACTTC,CSVGTAISYEQYF
.,TRBV14,TRBJ2-2,.,TGTGCCAGCAGCCCGATGGGGGGGGCCACCGGGGAGCTGTTTTTT,CASSPMGGATGELFF
TRBD1,TRBV27,TRBJ1-2,once,TGTGCCAGCACCTTCAGGGGGGACAGGAACTATGGCTACACCTTC,CASTFRGDRNYGYTF
.,TRBV4-3,TRBJ2-7,.,TGCGCCAGCAGTGACCGGACAGAGACTCCCTACGAGCAGTACTTC,CASSDRTETPYEQYF
.,TRBV29-1,TRBJ1-1,few,TGCAGCGTTGAGGGTCGGATGAACACTGAAGCTTTCTTT,CSVEGRMNTEAFF
TRBD1,TRBV25-1,TRBJ1-2,.,TGTGCCAGCAGCCTGACAGGGAATGGCTACACCTTC,CASSLTGNGYTF
TRBD1,TRBV29-1,TRBJ2-3,.,TGCAGCGTTGAGGCGCGGGACAGGGGGACCGATACGCAGTATTTT,CSVEARDRGTDTQYF
.,TRBV30,TRBJ1-1,once,TGTGCCTGGATTCGCGACACTGAAGCTTTCTTT,CAWIRDTEAFF
.,TRBV27,TRBJ1-1,.,TGTGCCAGCAGTTTATCCGCCGGGGCGGGCACTGAAGCTTTCTTT,CASSLSAGAGTEAFF
.,TRBV29-1,TRBJ1-2,few,TGCAGCGTTGGGGGACGAGTCCTCCCGGGCTACACCTTC,CSVGGRVLPGYTF
.,TRBV7-2,TRBJ1-6,once,TGTGCCAGCAGCCTACAGGGTCTGAATTCACCCCTCCACTTT,CASSLQGLNSPLHF
.,TRBV30,TRBJ1-2,.,TGTGCCTGGGCAAGGGACGAGAATTATGGCGGCTACACCTTC,CAWARDENYGGYTF
.,TRBV29-1,TRBJ1-2,.,TGCAGCGTTGAAGAATCAGAATATGGCTACACCTTC,CSVEESEYGYTF
.,TRBV7-2,TRBJ2-1,few,TGTGCCAGCAGCTACGTCAAGGGCAATGAGCAGTTCTTC,CASSYVKGNEQFF
TRBD1,TRBV29-1,TRBJ1-1,.,TGCAGCGGTGGGACAGGTCCTGAAGCTTTCTTT,CSGGTGPEAFF
.,TRBV5-1,TRBJ2-2,once,TGCGCCAGCAGCTTGGAAGGCCCAACGAACACCGGGGAGCTGTTTTTT,CASSLEGPTNTGELFF
.,TRBV29-1,TRBJ1-2,.,TGCAGCGTTGTAGTAGGGGATGGCTACACCTTC,CSVVVGDGYTF
TRBD1,TRBV28,TRBJ2-7,.,TGTGCCAGCAGCGGGACAGGGTGGGCCCACGAGCAGTACTTC,CASSGTGWAHEQYF
.,TRBV5-1,TRBJ1-1,.,TGCGCCAGCAGCTTGAGCCCGGGATGGAACACTGAAGCTTTCTTT,CASSLSPGWNTEAFF
.,TRBV6-1,TRBJ2-4,.,TGTGCCAGCAGCAGTGTGGGAACGATTCAGTACTTC,CASSSVGTIQYF
.,TRBV6-5,TRBJ2-7,once,TGTGCCAGCAGTACCCCCCGGGAGTTGCACGAGCAGTACTTC,CASSTPRELHEQYF
.,TRBV9,TRBJ2-3,.,TGTGCCAGCAGCTCCCGGGAAGGGTGGGGCGCAGATACGCAGTATTTT,CASSSREGWGADTQYF
.,TRBV4-2,TRBJ2-1,.,TGTGCCAGCAGCCAAGTAGGGGACTCCTACAATGAGCAGTTCTTC,CASSQVGDSYNEQFF